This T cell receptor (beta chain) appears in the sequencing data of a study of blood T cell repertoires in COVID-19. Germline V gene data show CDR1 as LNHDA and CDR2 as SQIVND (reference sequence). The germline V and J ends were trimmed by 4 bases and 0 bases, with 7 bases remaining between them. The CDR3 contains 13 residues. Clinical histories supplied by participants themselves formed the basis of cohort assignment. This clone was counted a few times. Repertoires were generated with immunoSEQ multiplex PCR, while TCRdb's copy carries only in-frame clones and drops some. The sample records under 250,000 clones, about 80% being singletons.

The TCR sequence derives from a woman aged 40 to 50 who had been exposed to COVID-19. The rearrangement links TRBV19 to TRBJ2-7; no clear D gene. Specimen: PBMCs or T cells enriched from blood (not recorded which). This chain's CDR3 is CASSRAPSYEQYF. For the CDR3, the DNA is TGTGCCAGTAGTAGAGCCCCCTCCTACGAGCAGTACTTC.